This passage covers 22 T cell receptor beta chains from one sample sequenced in a study of control samples from healthy donors and cancer patients. Here immunoSEQ multiplex PCR was the method, and the copy in TCRdb shows in-frame clones only, minus some. The sample consists of 45,000 to 55,000 clones, 90% to 95% of them appearing once. Sequencing input: blood. These receptors came from a man aged 25-40 years in good health.

This chain links TRBV29-1 with TRBJ1-5, with 10 bases fitting TRBD1. The V gene's germline CDR1 is SQVTM and CDR2 ANQGSEA. CDR3 length equals 12 residues. V lost 5 bases, J lost 8 bases, and 3 bases stayed unmatched. The CDR3 coding sequence is TGCAGCGTTCGGACAGGGGGTGAGCCCCAGCATTTT. Protein product: CSVRTGGEPQHF.

The chain couples TRBV11-2 to TRBJ2-7, with D unresolved. CDR3 size: 12 residues. Per germline, CDR1 SGHAT and CDR2 FQNNGV. Trimming cost V 1 base and J 7 bases, with 8 bases left between them. The CDR3 region is CASSLGPFEQYF. CDR3 coding DNA: TGTGCCAGCAGCTTAGGGCCCTTTGAGCAGTACTTC.

V gene TRBV3-1 (or the pseudogene TRBV3-2) combines with J gene TRBJ1-1, with 7 bases fitting TRBD1. V was clipped by 5 bases and J by 8 bases; unmatched bases: 14. In germline, CDR1 is LGHDT, CDR2 YNNKEL (reference sequence). The CDR3 sequence is 15 residues long. The CDR3 nucleotides are TGTGCCAGCAGCTACCTAAGGCAGGGGGGGCTAGAAGCTTTCTTT. Protein product: CASSYLRQGGLEAFF.

The J gene is TRBJ2-1, the V gene TRBV6-2 or TRBV6-3; D gene unclear. V was trimmed by 0 bases and J by 5 bases, leaving 14 bases between them. Germline CDR1 MNHEY, CDR2 SVGEGT. The CDR3 is 16 amino acids. CDR3 sequence (DNA): TGTGCCAGCAGTTACTCGACTCAGGACGGAGACAATGAGCAGTTCTTC. This sequence encodes CASSYSTQDGDNEQFF.

The rearrangement uses TRBV2 and TRBJ2-1, with 8 bases fitting TRBD2. The CDR3 covers 15 residues. J was trimmed by 4 bases and V by 6 bases; bases with no gene match: 8. Germline values: CDR1 SNHLY, CDR2 FYNNEI. In nucleotides, the CDR3 is TGTGCCAGCAGAGGGGCGGGAGGCCCTTACAATGAGCAGTTCTTC. It specifies CASRGAGGPYNEQFF.

The chain is built from TRBV10-2 and TRBJ2-5; D not certain. This CDR3 is 13 amino acids long. Germline values: CDR1 WSHSY, CDR2 SAAADI. The V gene lost 4 bases and the J gene lost 2 bases, with 8 bases spanning the gap. The CDR3 sequence: CASSVTGQETQYF. The CDR3 DNA reads TGCGCCAGCAGTGTAACTGGTCAAGAGACCCAGTACTTC.

The genes are TRBV5-1 and TRBJ1-1; D call uncertain. Trimming removed 4 bases from V and 8 bases from J, with 18 bases in between. Looked up from germline, CDR1 is SGHRS and CDR2 is YFSETQ. The CDR3 has 14 residues. CDR3 in DNA: TGCGCCAGCAGCACGGACGCCCACCTCAAAGAAGCTTTCTTT. Translation gives CASSTDAHLKEAFF.

The V and J genes are TRBV27 and TRBJ1-2; 8 bases align to TRBD1. CDR1 and CDR2 from the germline V gene are MNHEY and SMNVEV (reference sequence). V shed 6 bases and J 4 bases; nucleotides not matched to a gene: 7. This CDR3 contains 14 residues. Written as DNA, the CDR3 is TGTGCCAGCAGCCCCGGGACAGGTAGCTATGGCTACACCTTC. This translates into CASSPGTGSYGYTF.

The rearrangement links TRBV7-3 to TRBJ2-3, with 7 bases lining up with TRBD1. The CDR3 length is 14 residues. CDR1 is SGHTA and CDR2 is FQGTGA in the germline V gene. J gave up 1 base and V 6 bases, and 4 bases lay outside the gene matches. The CDR3 spells CASRSGQGTDTQYF. DNA of the CDR3: TGTGCCAGCAGATCCGGACAGGGCACAGATACGCAGTATTTT.

The chain has TRBV19 and TRBJ1-5; D is undetermined. CDR3 size: 15 residues. Germline loops: CDR1 LNHDA, CDR2 SQIVND (reference sequence). V was trimmed by 7 bases and J by 0 bases, leaving 13 bases between them. The CDR3 region is CASTGGQNSNQPQHF. The DNA for the CDR3 is TGTGCCAGTACGGGAGGTCAAAATAGCAATCAGCCCCAGCATTTT.

V and J are TRBV3-1 (or the pseudogene TRBV3-2) and TRBJ2-1, with 13 bases matching TRBD2. CDR1 is LGHDT and CDR2 is YNNKEL in the germline V gene (reference sequence). V trimming: 4 bases; J trimming: 8 bases; junction bases outside the gene matches: 11. This CDR3 has 17 residues. CDR3 coding DNA: TGTGCCAGCAGCCCTGGACTAGCGGGAGCAGATTTCGATGAGCAGTTCTTC. Its protein is CASSPGLAGADFDEQFF.

This clone was observed a single time. The J gene is TRBJ2-7, the V gene TRBV6-5; 13 positions match TRBD2. Germline CDR1 and CDR2: MNHEY and SVGAGI. There are 13 residues in the CDR3. The ends lost 8 bases at V and 4 bases at J; junction bases unmatched: 2. The CDR3 reads CASGTSGAYEQYF. The CDR3 region has the DNA TGTGCCAGCGGGACTAGCGGGGCATACGAGCAGTACTTC.

The chain joins TRBV27 to TRBJ2-1, with TRBD1 as a possible D gene (6 bases). The CDR3 covers 15 residues. In germline, CDR1 is MNHEY, CDR2 SMNVEV (reference sequence). V dropped 0 bases and J dropped 2 bases, with 8 bases sitting between them. CDR3 sequence (DNA): TGTGCCAGCAGTTTATCACGGACAGCCTACAATGAGCAGTTCTTC. It yields the protein CASSLSRTAYNEQFF.

The J gene is TRBJ2-7, the V gene TRBV27; TRBD2 matches at 11 bases. Germline-derived CDR1 and CDR2 are MNHEY and SMNVEV (reference sequence). Trimming removed 6 bases from V and 1 base from J; junction bases left unmatched: 14. The CDR3 consists of 18 residues. The CDR3 DNA is TGTGCCAGCAGCCCATTCCCCCCGCGACTAGCGGGATCCTACGAGCAGTACTTC. This gives the protein CASSPFPPRLAGSYEQYF.

The rearrangement links TRBV2 to TRBJ1-4, with TRBD1 matching over 7 bases. CDR1 and CDR2 from the germline V gene are SNHLY and FYNNEI. The CDR3 is made up of 15 amino acids. Trimming cost V 6 bases and J 3 bases; bases outside gene matches: 7. CDR3: CASSPRGLANEKLFF. CDR3 in DNA: TGTGCCAGCAGCCCGAGGGGGCTGGCTAATGAAAAACTGTTTTTT.

In its sample, this clone was seen once. This chain connects TRBV28 to TRBJ2-3; 8 bases map to TRBD1. The CDR3 consists of 14 residues. The V gene end was trimmed by 6 bases and the J gene end by 1 base; junction bases not matched to a gene: 3. The V gene's germline CDR1 is MDHEN and CDR2 SYDVKM. The CDR3 sequence is CASRADRGTDTQYF. The CDR3 nucleotides read TGTGCCAGCAGAGCGGACAGGGGCACAGATACGCAGTATTTT.

The chain uses TRBV19 and TRBJ1-1; D is unresolved. Germline lookup yields CDR1 LNHDA and CDR2 SQIVND (reference sequence). The CDR3 consists of 13 residues. The V end lost 3 bases, the J end lost 2 bases, and 7 bases lay between the germline ends. CDR3 in amino acids: CASSMFPNTEAFF. As DNA, the CDR3 is TGTGCCAGTAGTATGTTCCCTAACACTGAAGCTTTCTTT. The full variable domain, completed using reference TRBV19 and TRBJ1-1, is DGGITQSPKYLFRKEGQNVTLSCEQNLNHDAMYWYRQDPGQGLRLIYYSQIVNDFQKGDIAEGYSVSREKKESFPLTVTSAQKNPTAFYLCASSMFPNTEAFFGQGTRLTVV.

V is TRBV7-9 and J is TRBJ2-3; D is unclear. From germline, CDR1 is SEHNR and CDR2 FQNEAQ (reference sequence). CDR3 size: 14 residues. Trimming pared 3 bases from V and 1 base from J, leaving 8 bases between. This chain's CDR3 is CASSFWTGTDTQYF. Written as DNA, the CDR3 is TGTGCCAGCAGCTTCTGGACGGGCACAGATACGCAGTATTTT.

This chain connects TRBV6-5 to TRBJ1-5; 7 nucleotides match TRBD1. The CDR3 contains 15 residues. Looked up from germline, CDR1 is MNHEY and CDR2 is SVGAGI. Germline trimming cut 7 bases from V and 5 bases from J; bases unmatched to any gene: 11. The CDR3 sequence: CASTPRTGHHQPQHF. For the CDR3, the DNA is TGTGCCAGCACCCCGAGGACAGGACACCATCAGCCCCAGCATTTT.

The V gene is TRBV5-1, the J gene TRBJ1-1; TRBD1 is a possible D gene (6 bases). The CDR3 runs to 16 residues. CDR1 SGHRS and CDR2 YFSETQ come from the germline V gene. V dropped 0 bases and J dropped 0 bases, with 12 bases sitting between them. CDR3 in DNA: TGCGCCAGCAGCTTGGTCGGGACATACATGAACACTGAAGCTTTCTTT. It yields the protein CASSLVGTYMNTEAFF. The full variable domain, completed using reference TRBV5-1 and TRBJ1-1, is KAGVTQTPRYLIKTRGQQVTLSCSPISGHRSVSWYQQTPGQGLQFLFEYFSETQRNKGNFPGRFSGRQFSNSRSEMNVSTLELGDSALYLCASSLVGTYMNTEAFFGQGTRLTVV.

The V call is TRBV30, the J call TRBJ1-1, with D perhaps matching TRBD1 (5 bases). Germline values: CDR1 GTSNPN, CDR2 SVGIG (reference sequence). CDR3 length: 17 amino acids. Trimming took 0 bases from V and 2 from J, leaving 19 bases between them. This chain's CDR3 is CAWSVMGRDFLNTEAFF. Written as DNA, the CDR3 is TGTGCCTGGAGTGTAATGGGCAGGGATTTTTTAAACACTGAAGCTTTCTTT. The full variable domain, completed using reference TRBV30 and TRBJ1-1, is SQTIHQWPATLVQPVGSPLSLECTVEGTSNPNLYWYRQAAGRGLQLLFYSVGIGQISSEVPQNLSASRPQDRQFILSSKKLLLSDSGFYLCAWSVMGRDFLNTEAFFGQGTRLTVV.

The rearrangement uses TRBV11-2 and TRBJ2-7; TRBD1 agrees at 11 bases. V lost 3 bases, J lost 3 bases, and 7 bases stayed unmatched. The CDR3 consists of 16 residues. Germline V gene lookup returns CDR1 SGHAT and CDR2 FQNNGV. The CDR3 here is CASSFLGTGGLYEQYF. The CDR3 DNA sequence: TGTGCCAGCAGCTTCCTAGGGACAGGGGGGCTCTACGAGCAGTACTTC.